Shown below are 15 T cell receptor beta chains from a single sample sequenced in a study of cytomegalovirus exposure and HLA in healthy donors. Primers: 60 Vbeta forward and 13 Jbeta reverse. Produced via immunoSEQ multiplex PCR; TCRdb's table is partial and in-frame only. The sample yields approximately 200,000 clones, about 80% seen once. Sequenced input: PBMCs. These receptors were collected from a man aged 18-30 years in good health and CMV-seronegative.

The chain has TRBV19 and TRBJ2-1; no clear D. The CDR3 extends over 12 amino acids. V lost 6 bases and J 1 base, leaving 4 bases between the germline ends. The V gene's germline CDR1 is LNHDA and CDR2 SQIVND (reference sequence). CDR3 sequence: CASSLSYNEQFF. CDR3 coding DNA: TGTGCCAGTAGCCTTTCCTACAATGAGCAGTTCTTC. Drawing the rest from reference TRBV19 and TRBJ2-1, the complete variable domain is DGGITQSPKYLFRKEGQNVTLSCEQNLNHDAMYWYRQDPGQGLRLIYYSQIVNDFQKGDIAEGYSVSREKKESFPLTVTSAQKNPTAFYLCASSLSYNEQFFGPGTRLTVL.

The rearrangement uses TRBV29-1 and TRBJ1-2; D possibly corresponds to TRBD1 (6 bases). Per germline, CDR1 SQVTM and CDR2 ANQGSEA. This CDR3 contains 12 residues. V was trimmed by 6 bases and J by 4 bases, leaving 12 bases between them. CDR3 in amino acids: CSVPTGAYGYTF. The CDR3 DNA sequence: TGCAGCGTGCCGACAGGCGCCTATGGCTACACCTTC.

The chain carries TRBV7-2 and TRBJ1-4; a possible D gene is TRBD1 (5 bases). Per germline, CDR1 SGHTA and CDR2 FQGNSA. This CDR3 comprises 15 residues. The ends were cut back, 4 bases at V and 8 bases at J, with 17 bases in the middle. CDR3: CASSSPTGPKEKLFF. The CDR3 DNA reads TGTGCCAGCAGCTCCCCTACAGGCCCCAAGGAAAAACTGTTTTTT.

The chain carries TRBV6-5 and TRBJ2-3; possibly TRBD2 for D (6 bases). The CDR3 covers 15 residues. The germline CDR1 and CDR2 sequences are MNHEY and SVGAGI. With 4 bases removed from V and 0 bases from J, the gap between germline ends came to 11 bases. In DNA, the CDR3 is TGTGCCAGCAGTTCCCCTAGCGCTAGCACAGATACGCAGTATTTT. Amino acids: CASSSPSASTDTQYF.

This rearrangement joins TRBV7-9 to TRBJ1-6; D is undetermined. From germline, CDR1 is SEHNR and CDR2 FQNEAQ (reference sequence). The CDR3 length is 11 residues. Trimming left V 5 bases short and J 11 bases short, with 7 bases between. The CDR3 loop is CASSQQAPLHF. CDR3 in DNA: TGTGCCAGCAGCCAACAAGCACCCCTCCACTTT.

This clone occurred a few times. Other nucleotide sequences from this sample produce the same CDR3. The V gene is TRBV21-1, the J gene TRBJ2-2; the table's D call, TRBD2, has no DNA check behind it. TRBV21-1 is shown as a pseudogene. CDR3 length equals 16 residues. The DNA for the CDR3 is TGTGCCAGCAGCCAACGCCTCGGGGGGAACACCGGGGAGCTGTTTTTT. Its protein is CASSQRLGGNTGELFF.

V usage is TRBV28 and J usage is TRBJ2-7; tentative D call: TRBD2 (7 bases). Germline assignment: CDR1 MDHEN and CDR2 SYDVKM. V gave up 2 bases and J gave up 5 bases, with 16 bases separating them. The CDR3 loop spans 15 amino acids. CDR3 protein: CASSLTAGAGHEQYF. For the CDR3, the DNA is TGTGCCAGCAGTTTAACTGCGGGGGCTGGTCACGAGCAGTACTTC. Full variable domain (outside the CDR3, taken from reference TRBV28 and TRBJ2-7): DVKVTQSSRYLVKRTGEKVFLECVQDMDHENMFWYRQDPGLGLRLIYFSYDVKMKEKGDIPEGYSVSREKKERFSLILESASTNQTSMYLCASSLTAGAGHEQYFGPGTRLTVT.

This clone occurred a few times. The V and J genes are TRBV19 and TRBJ1-6; D unclear. The germline V and J ends were trimmed by 6 bases and 8 bases, with 11 bases remaining between them. This CDR3 has 13 residues. Per the germline V gene, CDR1 is LNHDA and CDR2 is SQIVND (reference sequence). The CDR3: CASSELTYSPLHF. CDR3 coding DNA: TGTGCCAGTAGCGAGCTTACTTATTCACCCCTCCACTTT.

This clone appeared a few times. This CDR3 reads CASSNPTFANEKLFF. CDR3 DNA: TGTGCCAGTAGTAACCCGACATTCGCTAATGAAAAACTGTTTTTT. This chain uses TRBV19 with TRBJ1-4; D unresolved. CDR3 length: 15 amino acids. Deletions cut 4 bases from V and 3 bases from J, with 12 bases between. CDR1 LNHDA and CDR2 SQIVND come from the germline V gene (reference sequence).

J is TRBJ2-3 and V is TRBV28, with TRBD2 matching over 10 bases. There are 18 residues in the CDR3. CDR1 MDHEN and CDR2 SYDVKM come from the germline V gene. V was clipped by 2 bases and J by 0 bases; unmatched bases: 8. The CDR3 here is CASSLGVLAGTSTDTQYF. In DNA, the CDR3 is TGTGCCAGCAGTTTAGGTGTACTAGCGGGAACTAGCACAGATACGCAGTATTTT.

The V and J genes are TRBV6-1 and TRBJ2-7; 8 bases line up with TRBD1. CDR1 and CDR2 from the germline V gene are MNHNS and SASEGT. The CDR3 consists of 16 residues. V shed 0 bases and J 6 bases; nucleotides not matched to a gene: 10. CDR3 loop: CASSEAPGAGGSEQYF. CDR3 DNA sequence: TGTGCCAGCAGTGAAGCCCCTGGGGCAGGGGGCTCCGAGCAGTACTTC.

V and J are TRBV5-1 and TRBJ1-1; D remains unclear. The V gene lost 0 bases and the J gene lost 5 bases, with 5 bases spanning the gap. The germline CDR1 and CDR2 sequences are SGHRS and YFSETQ. This CDR3 has 12 amino acids. The CDR3 DNA is TGCGCCAGCAGCTTGGGGGCTACTGAAGCTTTCTTT. It translates to CASSLGATEAFF.

The V gene is TRBV4-2, the J gene TRBJ2-1; 12 bases agree with TRBD1. Per the germline V gene, CDR1 is LGHNA and CDR2 is YNFKEQ. V was clipped by 0 bases and J by 8 bases; unmatched bases: 11. This CDR3 comprises 18 residues. The CDR3 region is CASSQEGGRDRGLDEQFF. The DNA for the CDR3 is TGTGCCAGCAGCCAAGAGGGGGGTCGGGACAGGGGGCTTGATGAGCAGTTCTTC.

This clone came up once. Other DNA sequences from this sample encode an identical CDR3 as well. The chain combines TRBV6-5 with TRBJ2-7, with TRBD2 matching 13 bases. This CDR3 spans 15 amino acids. Germline values: CDR1 MNHEY, CDR2 SVGAGI. The junction had 2 bases not matched to a gene; V was cut back by 5 bases and J by 1 base. DNA for the CDR3: TGTGCCAGCAGTCGGGGACTAGCGGGATCCTACGAGCAGTACTTC. Translation: CASSRGLAGSYEQYF.

This clone was seen many times. CDR3 amino acids: CASSHDLVVQFF. The CDR3 DNA is TGTGCCAGCAGCCATGATCTAGTCGTGCAGTTCTTC. The chain combines TRBV4-2 with TRBJ2-1; no definite D call. V was clipped by 3 bases and J by 12 bases, with 12 bases between them. This CDR3 has 12 residues. Germline CDR1 reads LGHNA; CDR2 reads YNFKEQ.